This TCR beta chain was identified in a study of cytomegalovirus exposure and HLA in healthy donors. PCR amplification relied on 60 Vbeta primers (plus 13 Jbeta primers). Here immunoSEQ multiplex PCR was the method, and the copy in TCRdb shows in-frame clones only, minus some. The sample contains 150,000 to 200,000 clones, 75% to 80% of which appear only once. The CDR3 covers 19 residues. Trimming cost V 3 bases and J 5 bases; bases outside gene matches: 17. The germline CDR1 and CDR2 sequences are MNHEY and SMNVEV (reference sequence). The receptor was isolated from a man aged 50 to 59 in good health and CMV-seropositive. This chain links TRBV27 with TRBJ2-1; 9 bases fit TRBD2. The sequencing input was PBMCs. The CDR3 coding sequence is TGTGCCAGCAGTTTTCGGACTAGCGAGGGGGCCAAAAACAACAATGAGCAGTTCTTC. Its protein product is CASSFRTSEGAKNNNEQFF.